This T cell receptor (beta chain) comes out of a study of esophageal squamous cell carcinoma under preoperative chemotherapy. Study-wide context: Both tumor-infiltrating lymphocytes and peripheral blood T cells were profiled.

Overall study findings and caveats: After chemotherapy, TCR diversity rose significantly in peripheral T cells but not in tumor-infiltrating lymphocytes. Post-treatment tumor-infiltrating lymphocytes appeared partly derived from peripheral T cells migrating into the tumor. Clonal contraction, more than amplification, hit abundant clones after paclitaxel-nedaplatin.

This clonotype was detected a few times. Its antigen remains unidentified. Time point reported: after preoperative PTX-NDP chemotherapy. TCRdb redid the calling of the PCR reads with MiXCR, one entry per CDR3 protein. Among 34,000 or so distinct CDR3 sequences listed, around 49% were seen once. The biological material was taken from a patient given preoperative chemotherapy. This TCR was sampled from a human donor with esophageal squamous cell carcinoma. The donor label of this sample is uncertain.

In nucleotides, the CDR3 is TGTGCCAGCAGCCCGACAGGGGGCGGGGAGACCCAGTACTTC. It yields the protein CASSPTGGGETQYF. The chain links TRBV7-8 to TRBJ2-5; TRBD1 agrees at 10 bases. V lost 5 bases to trimming and J lost 5 bases; unmatched junction nucleotides: 5. Germline V gives CDR1 SGHVS, CDR2 FQNEAQ. This CDR3 region has 14 residues.